Below are 32 T cell receptor beta chains sequenced from a single sample in a study of CD8 T cells in ankylosing spondylitis. A single record per CDR3 protein comes from TCRdb applying MiXCR to the 5' RACE reads. The data show 310,000 or so distinct CDR3 sequences, around 19% seen once. The sample taken for sequencing was blood, either unsorted or a sorted T cell fraction (not recorded which). Receptor source: a male donor with ankylosing spondylitis or in good health (not recorded which).

This clonotype was counted a few times. The chain links TRBV12-3 or TRBV12-4 to TRBJ1-4; a possible D gene is TRBD1 (5 bases). CDR3 length: 12 residues. The V end was cut by 8 bases, the J end by 8 bases, with 12 bases between. In DNA form, the CDR3 reads TGTGCCAGCGGGAGGGGTCGGGAAAAACTGTTTTTT. Protein sequence: CASGRGREKLFF.

This chain joins TRBV28 and TRBJ2-7; tentative D call: TRBD2 (6 bases). V was trimmed by 6 bases and J by 1 base, leaving 19 bases between them. Looked up from germline, CDR1 is MDHEN and CDR2 is SYDVKM. The CDR3 sequence is 16 residues long. The CDR3 DNA is TGTGCCAGCAGCCCATCGGGGTTTAGCGGTTCCTACGAGCAGTACGTC. Amino acids: CASSPSGFSGSYEQYV.

This clonotype was recorded many times. Written as DNA, the CDR3 is TGCGCCAGCAGCCTGGGGGTGGTGGCGAACACTGAAGCTTTCTTT. Translating gives CASSLGVVANTEAFF. The chain joins TRBV5-1 to TRBJ1-1, with D possibly being TRBD1 (5 bases). Germline CDR1 and CDR2: SGHRS and YFSETQ. There are 15 residues in the CDR3. The V and J ends lost 4 bases and 1 base respectively, with 14 bases between them.

In this sample, this clonotype turned up a few times. The genes are TRBV20-1 and TRBJ2-1; tentatively, D is TRBD1 (6 bases). Germline V gives CDR1 DFQATT, CDR2 SNEGSKA (reference sequence). The ends were cut back, 1 base at V and 1 base at J, with 11 bases in the middle. This CDR3 is 15 amino acids long. The CDR3, as DNA: TGCAGTGCTAGAGTGGGGGCCACTTCCTACAATGAGCAGTTCTTC. As protein: CSARVGATSYNEQFF.

J is TRBJ2-2 and V is TRBV12-3 or TRBV12-4; a possible D gene is TRBD2 (6 bases). V was shortened by 4 bases and J by 4 bases, with 13 bases between the two germline ends. The CDR3 contains 15 residues. The CDR3 DNA is TGTGCCAGCAGTTCCCCCTGGGGAGGCACCGGGGAGCTGTTTTTT. Residues: CASSSPWGGTGELFF.

The genes are TRBV5-1 and TRBJ2-3; 7 positions match TRBD2. Germline loops: CDR1 SGHRS, CDR2 YFSETQ. With V trimmed by 4 bases and J by 1 base, 6 bases remained unmatched. This CDR3 is built from 15 residues. CDR3 nucleotides: TGCGCCAGCAGCATAGCGGGTCCACGCACAGATACGCAGTATTTT. This gives the protein CASSIAGPRTDTQYF.

This clonotype came up a few times. The chain uses TRBV4-1 and TRBJ1-4; 11 bases are a match to TRBD1. V shed 0 bases, J shed 6 bases, and the junction held 6 bases outside the gene matches. Germline CDR1 reads MGHRA; CDR2 reads YSYEKL. The CDR3 is 17 amino acids. The CDR3 sequence: CASSQERGTGGYEKLFF. The CDR3 nucleotides read TGCGCCAGCAGCCAAGAAAGGGGGACAGGGGGGTATGAAAAACTGTTTTTT.

The chain combines TRBV3-1 with TRBJ2-2; TRBD1 matches 7 bases. The CDR3 length is 17 residues. Trimming at V came to 3 bases and at J to 6 bases, leaving 13 bases not matched to a gene. CDR1 LGHDT and CDR2 YNNKEL come from the germline V gene (reference sequence). The CDR3 DNA reads TGTGCCAGCAGCCAGGAACTAAAAACAGGGGTCTCCGGGGAGCTGTTTTTT. It translates to CASSQELKTGVSGELFF.

This clonotype was counted only a few times. This rearrangement joins TRBV11-2 to TRBJ2-3; the D gene is possibly TRBD1 (6 bases). This CDR3 has 16 amino acids. Germline values: CDR1 SGHAT, CDR2 FQNNGV. V was shortened by 3 bases and J by 3 bases, with 16 bases between the two germline ends. CDR3 region: CASSLDSSLITDTQYF. DNA for the CDR3: TGTGCCAGCAGCTTGGACAGCTCACTGATAACAGATACGCAGTATTTT.

The table lists this clonotype with many counts. The V and J genes are TRBV5-1 and TRBJ2-4; 9 bases fit TRBD2. This CDR3 comprises 18 residues. Germline CDR1 is SGHRS and CDR2 is YFSETQ. Unmatched junction bases numbered 8, after V lost 0 bases and J lost 1 base. CDR3 in DNA: TGCGCCAGCAGCTTGGGCCCTGCGGGAGGGAACGCCAAAAACATTCAGTACTTC. It is translated as CASSLGPAGGNAKNIQYF.

A remark on this clonotype: A single base separates this from a much larger clone, so it may be a read error. The chain joins TRBV5-1 to TRBJ2-1; tentatively, D is TRBD2 (7 bases). The V gene lost 7 bases and the J gene lost 4 bases, with 24 bases spanning the gap. The CDR3 runs to 17 residues. CDR1 is SGHRS and CDR2 is YFSETQ in the germline V gene. The CDR3 reads CASLPGLVGGQYNEQFF. The CDR3 nucleotides read TGCGCCAGCCTCCCCGGACTAGTGGGGGGCCAATACAATGAGCAGTTCTTC.

The gene calls are TRBV6-1 and TRBJ1-5; D unclear. This CDR3 spans 15 amino acids. Per the germline V gene, CDR1 is MNHNS and CDR2 is SASEGT. With 6 bases removed from V and 0 bases from J, the gap between germline ends came to 12 bases. The CDR3 coding sequence is TGTGCCAGCAGGAAAGACGGATTTAGCAATCAGCCCCAGCATTTT. Protein: CASRKDGFSNQPQHF.

This clonotype was detected many times. The chain couples TRBV12-3 or TRBV12-4 to TRBJ2-1, with 11 bases aligning to TRBD2. CDR3 length: 15 residues. Trimming at V came to 4 bases and at J to 5 bases, leaving 4 bases not matched to a gene. The CDR3 region is CASSSLAGVHNEQFF. In DNA, the CDR3 is TGTGCCAGCAGTTCACTAGCGGGAGTTCACAATGAGCAGTTCTTC.

This clonotype turned up a few times. This chain connects TRBV12-3 or TRBV12-4 to TRBJ1-6; D not resolved. The CDR3 length is 13 residues. Trimming took off 4 bases at V and 7 bases at J, with 8 bases between the two ends. CDR3 sequence: CASSSAANSPLHF. The CDR3 DNA reads as TGTGCCAGCAGTTCCGCCGCAAATTCACCCCTCCACTTT.

Remarks on this clonotype: A much larger clone lies a single base off, so this may be a read error. The chain has TRBV12-3 or TRBV12-4 and TRBJ1-6; D is perhaps TRBD1 (5 bases). Trimming took 5 bases from V and 7 from J, leaving 12 bases between them. The CDR3 has 14 amino acids. The DNA of the CDR3 is TGTGCCAGCAGTACCGGGGCCAGGAATTCACCCCTCCACTTT. This encodes CASSTGARNSPLHF.

This clonotype was picked up a small number of times. The chain carries TRBV24-1 and TRBJ2-3; 11 nucleotides match TRBD2. Germline trimming cut 7 bases from V and 4 bases from J; bases unmatched to any gene: 9. Germline assignment: CDR1 KGHDR and CDR2 SFDVKD. This CDR3 spans 16 amino acids. The CDR3 region has the DNA TGTGCCACCAGCCCCCTGACTAGCGGGGAACCAGATACGCAGTATTTT. Translated, it gives CATSPLTSGEPDTQYF.

V and J are TRBV18 and TRBJ2-1; 10 positions agree with TRBD2. The CDR3 runs to 14 residues. V shed 8 bases and J 7 bases; nucleotides not matched to a gene: 8. Germline lookup yields CDR1 KGHSH and CDR2 LQKENI. The CDR3 is CASAPAGGPNEQFF. The CDR3 nucleotides read TGTGCCAGCGCGCCAGCGGGAGGGCCGAATGAGCAGTTCTTC. The full variable domain, completed using reference TRBV18 and TRBJ2-1, is NAGVMQNPRHLVRRRGQEARLRCSPMKGHSHVYWYRQLPEEGLKFMVYLQKENIIDESGMPKERFSAEFPKEGPSILRIQQVVRGDSAAYFCASAPAGGPNEQFFGPGTRLTVL.

This chain connects TRBV24-1 to TRBJ2-2; D remains ambiguous. V shed 4 bases and J shed 7 bases, with 12 bases lying between them. Germline values: CDR1 KGHDR, CDR2 SFDVKD. This CDR3 is built from 14 residues. DNA of the CDR3: TGTGCCACCAGTGACGCAAGGGATTACGGGGAGCTGTTTTTT. Residues: CATSDARDYGELFF.

The chain uses TRBV4-2 and TRBJ2-5; D is possibly TRBD2 (6 bases). Per the germline V gene, CDR1 is LGHNA and CDR2 is YNFKEQ. The CDR3 is 14 amino acids. Trimming cost V 1 base and J 5 bases, with 11 bases left between them. DNA for the CDR3: TGTGCCAGCAGCCAAGTCACGGGAGTCGAGACCCAGTACTTC. Its translation is CASSQVTGVETQYF.

This clonotype has just a few counts. This chain connects TRBV7-8 to TRBJ2-1, with 7 bases lining up with TRBD2. This CDR3 spans 16 amino acids. The J segment lost 3 bases and the V segment lost 1 base, leaving 6 bases of the junction unmatched. The germline V gene encodes CDR1 SGHVS and CDR2 FQNEAQ. In DNA form, the CDR3 reads TGTGCCAGCAGCTTAGAGGCTAGCGGAGTCTACAATGAGCAGTTCTTC. Translated: CASSLEASGVYNEQFF.

The chain is built from TRBV14 and TRBJ2-3; D uncertain. This CDR3 has 13 residues. V lost 2 bases and J 1 base, leaving 4 bases between the germline ends. Germline V gives CDR1 SGHDN, CDR2 FVKESK. The CDR3 is CASSQYGTDTQYF. The CDR3 coding sequence is TGTGCCAGCAGCCAATACGGCACAGATACGCAGTATTTT. The whole variable domain, filled in from reference TRBV14 and TRBJ2-3, reads EAGVTQFPSHSVIEKGQTVTLRCDPISGHDNLYWYRRVMGKEIKFLLHFVKESKQDESGMPNNRFLAERTGGTYSTLKVQPAELEDSGVYFCASSQYGTDTQYFGPGTRLTVL.

This clonotype was found a few times. J is TRBJ2-5 and V is TRBV5-6; 8 nucleotides match TRBD2. V trimming: 2 bases; J trimming: 0 bases; junction bases outside the gene matches: 3. CDR1 is SGHDT and CDR2 is YYEEEE in the germline V gene. The CDR3 spans 15 residues. CDR3 sequence (DNA): TGTGCCAGCAGCTTTGCTAGCGGGCACCAAGAGACCCAGTACTTC. Its translation: CASSFASGHQETQYF.

CDR3 in amino acids: CASSPPQSDRGRNEKLFF. The CDR3 DNA reads TGTGCCAGCAGTCCACCCCAATCGGACAGGGGGAGGAATGAAAAACTGTTTTTT. J is TRBJ1-4 and V is TRBV27; 10 nucleotides line up with TRBD1. Germline V gene data show CDR1 as MNHEY and CDR2 as SMNVEV (reference sequence). The CDR3 spans 18 residues. V trimming: 5 bases; J trimming: 5 bases; junction bases outside the gene matches: 14.

This clonotype turned up a few times. The chain links TRBV6-5 to TRBJ2-1; 11 nucleotides agree with TRBD2. The CDR3 runs 16 residues. Losses at the gene ends were 2 bases for V and 6 bases for J; bases not matched to a gene: 6. From germline, CDR1 is MNHEY and CDR2 SVGAGI. The DNA of the CDR3 is TGTGCCAGCAGTTACGGACTAGCGGGTATTGTCAATGAGCAGTTCTTC. Its translation: CASSYGLAGIVNEQFF.

A word on this clonotype: Relative to the germline gene, one junction end is altered; a read error may explain this. The chain recombines TRBV6-7 with TRBJ2-1, with D possibly being TRBD1 or TRBD2 (5 bases each). TRBV6-7 is classed as an ORF, of uncertain function. The CDR3 loop spans 18 amino acids. The chain's CDR3 is CTSSLRPGRRGSYNEQFF. CDR3 nucleotide sequence: TGTACCAGCAGTTTAAGACCGGGACGAAGAGGCTCCTACAATGAGCAGTTCTTC.

Note on this clonotype: Its ends do not fully match the called genes, so a read error is possible. The chain is built from TRBV10-1 and TRBJ2-3, with 8 bases that match TRBD2. From germline, CDR1 is WNHNN and CDR2 SYGVQD (reference sequence). The CDR3 is 9 amino acids. The CDR3 DNA sequence: TGCGCCAGGAGCGGGAGCAACCATTTT. Translated: CARSGSNHF.

This clonotype appeared a single time. The genes are TRBV12-3 or TRBV12-4 and TRBJ2-1, with 8 bases that match TRBD1. This CDR3 comprises 15 residues. Trimming took 1 base from V and 5 from J; bases not matched to a gene: 4. The chain's CDR3 is CASSLDGTGHNEQFF. In DNA form, the CDR3 reads TGTGCCAGCAGTTTAGACGGGACAGGACACAATGAGCAGTTCTTC.

This clonotype was observed a few times. This sequence joins TRBV14 and TRBJ2-5; D is unresolved. The CDR3 has 13 amino acids. Germline CDR1 reads SGHDN; CDR2 reads FVKESK. V lost 5 bases, J lost 3 bases, and 10 bases lay in between. The CDR3 protein is CASSKYLKETQYF. Here the CDR3 DNA reads TGTGCCAGCAGCAAATACTTAAAAGAGACCCAGTACTTC.

This clonotype was counted only a few times. This rearrangement joins TRBV4-2 to TRBJ2-5, with 12 bases that match TRBD1. Germline V CDR1 and CDR2: LGHNA, YNFKEQ. The CDR3 totals 16 residues. Germline trimming cut 4 bases from V and 4 bases from J; bases unmatched to any gene: 7. CDR3 in DNA: TGTGCCAGCAGCCCCTTGAGGGGACAGGGGGCAGAGACCCAGTACTTC. Translation: CASSPLRGQGAETQYF.

This clonotype was seen only a few times. V is TRBV12-3 or TRBV12-4 and J is TRBJ2-1; 8 nucleotides align to TRBD2. This CDR3 comprises 15 residues. With 3 bases clipped from V and 8 bases from J, the junction kept 9 bases outside the gene matches. The CDR3 loop is CASSLAGGWIHEQFF. The CDR3 DNA sequence: TGTGCCAGCAGTTTGGCGGGAGGTTGGATCCATGAGCAGTTCTTC.

About this clonotype: A much larger clonotype is one base distant, so this may be a read error. V gene TRBV29-1 combines with J gene TRBJ2-2, with D maybe TRBD2 (5 bases). Per germline, CDR1 SQVTM and CDR2 ANQGSEA. This CDR3 has 12 residues. This chain's CDR3 is CSVVPNTGELLF. Written as DNA, the CDR3 is TGCAGCGTTGTTCCCAACACCGGGGAGCTGCTTTTT.

The table lists this clonotype with a few counts. The J gene is TRBJ2-1, the V gene TRBV15; the D is unclear. This CDR3 spans 13 amino acids. Germline CDR1 and CDR2: LNHNV and YYDKDF (reference sequence). V gave up 0 bases and J gave up 6 bases, with 6 bases separating them. The CDR3 DNA sequence: TGTGCCACCAGCAGAGATCGGATCAATGAGCAGTTCTTC. Amino acid sequence: CATSRDRINEQFF.